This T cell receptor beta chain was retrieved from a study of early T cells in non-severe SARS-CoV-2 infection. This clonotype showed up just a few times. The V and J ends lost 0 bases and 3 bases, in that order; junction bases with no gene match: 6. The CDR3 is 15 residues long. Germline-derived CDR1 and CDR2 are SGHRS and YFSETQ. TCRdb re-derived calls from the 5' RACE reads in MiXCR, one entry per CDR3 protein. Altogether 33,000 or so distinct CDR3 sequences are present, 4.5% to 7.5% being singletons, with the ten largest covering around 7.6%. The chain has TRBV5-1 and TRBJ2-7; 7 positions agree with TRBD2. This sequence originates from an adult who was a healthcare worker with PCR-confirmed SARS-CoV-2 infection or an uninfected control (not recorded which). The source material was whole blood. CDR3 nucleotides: TGCGCCAGCAGCTTGGGAGGACTAGGAAACTACGAGCAGTACTTC. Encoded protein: CASSLGGLGNYEQYF.